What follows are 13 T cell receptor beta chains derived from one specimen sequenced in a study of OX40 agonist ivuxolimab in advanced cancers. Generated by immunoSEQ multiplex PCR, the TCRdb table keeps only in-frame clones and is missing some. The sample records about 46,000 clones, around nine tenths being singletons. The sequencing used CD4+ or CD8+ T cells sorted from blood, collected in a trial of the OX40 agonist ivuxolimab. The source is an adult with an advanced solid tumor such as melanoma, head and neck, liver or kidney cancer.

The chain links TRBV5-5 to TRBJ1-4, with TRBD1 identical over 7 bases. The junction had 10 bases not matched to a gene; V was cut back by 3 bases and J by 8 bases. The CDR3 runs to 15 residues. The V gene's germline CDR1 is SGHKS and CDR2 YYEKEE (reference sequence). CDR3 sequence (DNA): TGTGCCAGCAGCTACACTGCAGGGGGGAACGAAAAACTGTTTTTT. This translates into CASSYTAGGNEKLFF.

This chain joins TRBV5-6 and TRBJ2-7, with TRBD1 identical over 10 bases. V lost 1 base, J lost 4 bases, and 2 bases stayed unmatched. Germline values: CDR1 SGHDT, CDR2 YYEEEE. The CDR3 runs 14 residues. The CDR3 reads CASSLRTGGYEQYF. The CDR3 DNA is TGTGCCAGCAGCTTGAGGACAGGGGGATACGAGCAGTACTTC.

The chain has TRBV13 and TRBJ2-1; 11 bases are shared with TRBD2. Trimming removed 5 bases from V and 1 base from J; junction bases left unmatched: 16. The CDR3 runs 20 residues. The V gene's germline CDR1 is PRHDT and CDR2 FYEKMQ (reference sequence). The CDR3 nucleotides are TGTGCCAGCAGCCCCGACCGAGCAAGGACTAGCGGGTTATCCTACAATGAGCAGTTCTTC. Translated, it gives CASSPDRARTSGLSYNEQFF.

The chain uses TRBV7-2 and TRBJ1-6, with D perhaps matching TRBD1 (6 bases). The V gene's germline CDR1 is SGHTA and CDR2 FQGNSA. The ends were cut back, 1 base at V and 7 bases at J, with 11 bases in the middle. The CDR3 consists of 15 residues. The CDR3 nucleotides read TGTGCCAGCAGCTTAGAGGGACACGCCAATTCACCCCTCCACTTT. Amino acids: CASSLEGHANSPLHF.

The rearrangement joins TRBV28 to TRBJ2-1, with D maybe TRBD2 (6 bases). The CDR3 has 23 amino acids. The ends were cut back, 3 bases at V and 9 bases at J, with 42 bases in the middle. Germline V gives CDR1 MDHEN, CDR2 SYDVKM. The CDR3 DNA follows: TGTGCCAGCAGTTTCTTTCCGCGCCGGCCACTTCCCCATGCGGGGATTAGGCATAGTGAGCAGTTCTTC. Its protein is CASSFFPRRPLPHAGIRHSEQFF.

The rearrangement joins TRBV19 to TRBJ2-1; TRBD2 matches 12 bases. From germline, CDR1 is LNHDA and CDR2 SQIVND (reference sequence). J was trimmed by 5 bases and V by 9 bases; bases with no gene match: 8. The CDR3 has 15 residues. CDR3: CASQFLAGGDNEQFF. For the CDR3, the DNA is TGTGCCAGCCAATTCCTAGCGGGAGGGGACAATGAGCAGTTCTTC.

CDR3 in amino acids: CASSSPKRESTDTQYF. The CDR3, as DNA: TGTGCCAGCAGCTCCCCGAAGCGAGAGAGCACAGATACGCAGTATTTT. The V gene is TRBV9, the J gene TRBJ2-3; no clear D. CDR1 SGDLS and CDR2 YYNGEE come from the germline V gene. CDR3 length equals 16 residues. Trimming stripped 4 bases from V and 0 bases from J, with 15 bases between.

The CDR3 spells CASSEYDGLAGNEQFF. In DNA form, the CDR3 reads TGTGCCAGCAGTGAATATGACGGACTAGCGGGTAATGAGCAGTTCTTC. The chain recombines TRBV25-1 with TRBJ2-1; 11 bases line up with TRBD2. Germline V gene data show CDR1 as MGHDK and CDR2 as SYGVNS. Trimming took 0 bases from V and 7 from J; bases not matched to a gene: 5. The CDR3 is made up of 16 amino acids.

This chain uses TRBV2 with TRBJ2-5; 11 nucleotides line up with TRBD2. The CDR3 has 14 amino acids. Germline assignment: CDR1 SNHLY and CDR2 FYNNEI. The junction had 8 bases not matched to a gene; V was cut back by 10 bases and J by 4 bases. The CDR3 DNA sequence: TGTGCCAAGACTAGCGGGGCAGGGGGAGAGACCCAGTACTTC. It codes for CAKTSGAGGETQYF. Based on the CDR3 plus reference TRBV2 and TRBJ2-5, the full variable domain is EPEVTQTPSHQVTQMGQEVILRCVPISNHLYFYWYRQILGQKVEFLVSFYNNEISEKSEIFDDQFSVERPDGSNFTLKIRSTKLEDSAMYFCAKTSGAGGETQYFGPGTRLLVL.

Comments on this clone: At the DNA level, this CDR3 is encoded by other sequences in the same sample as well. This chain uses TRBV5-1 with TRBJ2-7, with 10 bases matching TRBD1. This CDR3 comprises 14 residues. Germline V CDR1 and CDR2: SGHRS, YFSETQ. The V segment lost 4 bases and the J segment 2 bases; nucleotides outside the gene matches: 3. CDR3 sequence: CASSGGTGAYEQYF. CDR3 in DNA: TGCGCCAGCAGCGGAGGGACAGGGGCCTACGAGCAGTACTTC.

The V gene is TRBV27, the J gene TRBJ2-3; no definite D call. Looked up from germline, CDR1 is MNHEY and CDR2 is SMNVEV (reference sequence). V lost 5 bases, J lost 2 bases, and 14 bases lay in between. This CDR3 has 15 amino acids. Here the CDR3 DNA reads TGTGCCAGCAGTCCGATTCCGGGCGACACAGATACGCAGTATTTT. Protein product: CASSPIPGDTDTQYF.

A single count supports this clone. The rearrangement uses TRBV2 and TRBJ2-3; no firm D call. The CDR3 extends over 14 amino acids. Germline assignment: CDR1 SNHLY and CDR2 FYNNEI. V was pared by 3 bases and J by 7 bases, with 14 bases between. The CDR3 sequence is CASSEGSKGYTQYF. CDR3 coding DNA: TGTGCCAGCAGTGAGGGGTCCAAAGGGTATACGCAGTATTTT.

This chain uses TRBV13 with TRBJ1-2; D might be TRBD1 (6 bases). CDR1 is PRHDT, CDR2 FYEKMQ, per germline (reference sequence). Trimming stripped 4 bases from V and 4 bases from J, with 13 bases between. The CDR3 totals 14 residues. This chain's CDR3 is CASSSPGARYGYTF. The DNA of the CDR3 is TGTGCCAGCAGCTCCCCGGGGGCTCGCTATGGCTACACCTTC.